The rows below give T cell receptor beta chains drawn from one sample of a study of blood T cell repertoires in COVID-19. Libraries were prepared by immunoSEQ multiplex PCR; TCRdb keeps only in-frame clonotypes and omits some of them. The sample consists of about 200,000 clones, around 86% of them appearing once. The material sequenced was peripheral blood. These receptors originate from an elderly man with acute or convalescent COVID-19. CDR3s include the opening cysteine and the closing phenylalanine or tryptophan.

j_call | v_call | cdr3_length | cdr3_aa
TRBJ2-7 | TRBV6-2/TRBV6-3 | 16 | CASSTTAALAGNEQYF
TRBJ1-4 | TRBV19 | 15 | CASKLSGKDYEKLFF
TRBJ2-5 | TRBV5-1 | 15 | CASSAQTGFQETQYF
TRBJ1-2 | TRBV20-1 | 11 | CSATGNGGYTF
TRBJ2-1 | TRBV6-1 | 16 | CASSVRAGAADNEQFF
TRBJ2-3 | TRBV10-2 | 12 | CASRTETDTQYF
TRBJ2-5 | TRBV19 | 15 | CASSTPRGLFETQYF
TRBJ2-2 | TRBV7-9 | 17 | CASSFVGFVGSTGELFF
TRBJ2-1 | TRBV24-1 | 13 | CATSEQGVNEQFF
TRBJ2-1 | TRBV12-3/TRBV12-4 | 13 | CASSLRGYNEQFF
TRBJ1-5 | TRBV19 | 15 | CASSRRNRDGQPQHF
TRBJ2-1 | TRBV27 | 14 | CASSSGSHYNEQFF
TRBJ1-5 | TRBV18 | 15 | CASSQDRNSNQPQHF
TRBJ2-1 | TRBV28 | 16 | CASSGGAASSYNEQFF
TRBJ2-3 | TRBV19 | 15 | CASSMGRTSTDTQYF
TRBJ2-3 | TRBV21-1 | 15 | CASSKAAREGDTQYF
TRBJ2-5 | TRBV28 | 16 | CASSPLGGGSKETQYF
TRBJ2-3 | TRBV5-1 | 15 | CASRPLSGSTDTQYF
TRBJ1-1 | TRBV5-1 | 13 | CASRRTGATEAFF
TRBJ2-7 | TRBV18 | 16 | CASSPPNSWSSYEQYF
TRBJ1-3 | TRBV30 | 13 | CTCTGGSGNTIYF
TRBJ2-3 | TRBV9 | 17 | CASSVAFRTGGSDTQYF
TRBJ1-1 | TRBV19 | 14 | CASSIEGADTEAFF
TRBJ2-1 | TRBV18 | 16 | CASSMKRRENSNEQFF
TRBJ2-2 | TRBV5-4 | 14 | CASRLAANTGELFF
TRBJ2-5 | TRBV10-2 | 15 | CASSAYGLAQETQYF
TRBJ2-3 | TRBV7-2 | 15 | CASSLYRGPTDTQYF
TRBJ1-1 | TRBV29-1 | 14 | CSGAGEGTYTEAFF
TRBJ2-7 | TRBV28 | 15 | CASNGFGQGDNEQYF
TRBJ2-7 | TRBV28 | 12 | CAATDRNHEQYF
TRBJ2-3 | TRBV5-4 | 15 | CASSPPGTSTDTQYF
TRBJ1-2 | TRBV27 | 14 | CASSWGTGPYGYTF
TRBJ1-3 | TRBV18 | 16 | CASSPLPPAVGNTIYF
TRBJ2-6 | TRBV6-2/TRBV6-3 | 15 | CASSWTRSGANVLTF
TRBJ2-5 | TRBV7-2 | 13 | CASSLGGQETQYF
TRBJ2-7 | TRBV10-3 | 12 | CAISVGQGEQYF
TRBJ2-5 | TRBV19 | 15 | CASSETDTGKETQYF
TRBJ2-5 | TRBV11-3 | 14 | CASSHYEGGETQYF
TRBJ2-5 | TRBV7-9 | 14 | CASRTRTAEETQYF
TRBJ2-7 | TRBV5-5 | 14 | CASSSRQGAYEQYF
TRBJ2-3 | TRBV20-1 | 15 | CSASTGTGWTDTQYF
TRBJ1-4 | TRBV6-5 | 16 | CASSYSREATNEKLFF
TRBJ2-7 | TRBV27 | 15 | CASSLFSGSNYEQYF
TRBJ2-1 | TRBV6-5 | 15 | CASNTPDRVSNEQFF
TRBJ2-3 | TRBV5-4 | 13 | CASSFITGDTQYF
TRBJ2-3 | TRBV6-6 | 14 | CASSTVGLTDTQYF
TRBJ2-5 | TRBV7-2 | 16 | CASSLLPRKLVSAQYF
TRBJ2-7 | TRBV7-9 | 15 | CASSFATGGSYEQYF
TRBJ2-3 | TRBV6-2/TRBV6-3 | 19 | CASSYRLFGGEVTTDTQYF
TRBJ2-1 | TRBV10-3 | 12 | CAISESADEQFF
TRBJ1-1 | TRBV3-1/TRBV3-2 | 12 | CASSQGRTEAFF
TRBJ1-1 | TRBV28 | 14 | CASSSPPGHTEAFF
TRBJ1-2 | TRBV19 | 14 | CASSLPTGNYGYTF
TRBJ1-6 | TRBV19 | 13 | CASRTGVNSPLHF